The subject of this entry is one T cell receptor beta chain. Its antigen is not known. The repertoire was sequenced with immunoSEQ multiplex PCR; TCRdb's copy has only in-frame clones and lacks some. The sample lists 55,000 or so clones, approximately 70% occurring once. This sample is drawn from a study of CD4+ T cells in melanoma. Overall study results and limits: A reported correlation linked neoantigen-specific CD4+ T cells to CD8+, macrophage and B cell function. Diverse differentiation states were reported for melanoma neoantigen-specific CD4+ T cells.

The CDR3 length is 15 residues. V was cut by 1 base and J by 0 bases, with 10 bases left in between. Germline V gene data show CDR1 as SEHNR and CDR2 as FQNEAQ (reference sequence). The chain is built from TRBV7-9 and TRBJ2-7; D unclear. This receptor was taken from a human donor with melanoma. Sequenced input: tumor tissue. CDR3 nucleotide sequence: TGTGCCAGCAGCTTAGATCGGCTCAGCTCCTACGAGCAGTACTTC. Translation gives CASSLDRLSSYEQYF.